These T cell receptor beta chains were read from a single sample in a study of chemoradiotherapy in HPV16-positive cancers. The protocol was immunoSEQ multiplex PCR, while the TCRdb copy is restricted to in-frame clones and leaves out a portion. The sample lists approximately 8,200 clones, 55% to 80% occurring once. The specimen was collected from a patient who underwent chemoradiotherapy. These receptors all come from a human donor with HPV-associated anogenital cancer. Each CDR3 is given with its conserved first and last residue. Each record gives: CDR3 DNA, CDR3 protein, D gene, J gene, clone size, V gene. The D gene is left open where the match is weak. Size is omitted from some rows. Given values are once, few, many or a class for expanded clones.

TGTGCCAGCAGTTACGCGGCAGATTCTGATTCACCCCTCCACTTT	CASSYAADSDSPLHF	.	TRBJ1-6	.	TRBV6-6
TGTGCCAGTAGTATTAATCCCTATAGCGGGAGGGCCCCTTTATCCCAAGAGACCCAGTACTTC	CASSINPYSGRAPLSQETQYF	TRBD2	TRBJ2-5	.	TRBV19
TGTGCCAGCACTAAAGCGGGACACTTAGCGGAGACCCAGTACTTC	CASTKAGHLAETQYF	.	TRBJ2-5	.	TRBV6-1
TGTGCCAGCAGTGAGGGACTAGATCCTGATACGCAGTATTTT	CASSEGLDPDTQYF	TRBD2	TRBJ2-3	.	TRBV6-4
TGTGCCAGCAGCCCAAAGCGGGACTCCTACAATGAGCAGTTCTTC	CASSPKRDSYNEQFF	TRBD2	TRBJ2-1	.	TRBV7-2
TGTGCCAGCAGTCGGGACTGGACCTACGAGCAGTACTTC	CASSRDWTYEQYF	.	TRBJ2-7	.	TRBV6-1
TGTGCCAGCAGCTTGGAAGTTTTGGGGTCTCGTGGCTACACCTTC	CASSLEVLGSRGYTF	.	TRBJ1-2	few	TRBV5-5
TGTGCCAGCAGCTCCTTTACAGATACGCAGTATTTT	CASSSFTDTQYF	.	TRBJ2-3	.	TRBV11-3
TGTGCCAGCAGTTTATTGAGGGAGAGCTCCTACAATGAGCAGTTCTTC	CASSLLRESSYNEQFF	.	TRBJ2-1	.	TRBV27
TGTGCCAGTAGTATAATAAGGGGCGCTGGGGCCAACGTCCTGACTTTC	CASSIIRGAGANVLTF	.	TRBJ2-6	.	TRBV19
TGTGCCAGTCGGACTAGGGTGGGGGACACTGAAGCTTTCTTT	CASRTRVGDTEAFF	.	TRBJ1-1	.	TRBV19
TGTGCCTGGAGCCAACCCTCCAGGGGGAGGACTGAAGCTTTCTTT	CAWSQPSRGRTEAFF	TRBD1	TRBJ1-1	.	TRBV30
TGTGCCAGCAGCTTAATCCCTGGTAACACCGGGGAGCTGTTTTTT	CASSLIPGNTGELFF	.	TRBJ2-2	.	TRBV7-3
TGTGCCAGCAGCTCAGGGGGTGCAGGGAGGACGGAGACCCAGTACTTC	CASSSGGAGRTETQYF	.	TRBJ2-5	once	TRBV7-9
TGTGCCAGCAGTTACCAAGCGGGTTATACCGGGGAGCTGTTTTTT	CASSYQAGYTGELFF	.	TRBJ2-2	few	TRBV6-6
TGTGCCAGCAGCTTAGGGGTGGGAGAGAGCACAGATACGCAGTATTTT	CASSLGVGESTDTQYF	.	TRBJ2-3	.	TRBV7-7
TGTGCCAGCGGTGGCGACAACTCCTACGAGCAGTACTTC	CASGGDNSYEQYF	.	TRBJ2-7	.	TRBV6-5
TGTGCCAGCTCACTGGGACTAGCGGGAGACGAGCAGTACTTC	CASSLGLAGDEQYF	TRBD2	TRBJ2-7	.	TRBV18
TGTGCCAGCCTCCCCGGAGACAGAGGGGCCTATCAGCCCCAGCATTTT	CASLPGDRGAYQPQHF	.	TRBJ1-5	once	TRBV28
TGTGCCAGCCGGGGAAATCGGGGGAACACTGAAGCTTTCTTT	CASRGNRGNTEAFF	.	TRBJ1-1	.	TRBV28
TGTGCCAGCAGTTTATGGACTAGCGGCCAAGAGACCCAGTACTTC	CASSLWTSGQETQYF	TRBD2	TRBJ2-5	.	TRBV27
TGTGCCAGCAGTCAACGCACGGGTGGGGCCAACGTCCTGACTTTC	CASSQRTGGANVLTF	.	TRBJ2-6	few	TRBV11-3
TGTGCCAGCAGGAGGAGTCTCATGAACACTGAAGCTTTCTTT	CASRRSLMNTEAFF	.	TRBJ1-1	.	TRBV2
TGTGCCAGTAGTTCGCAGGGGCAAGGGGGGACCCAGTACTTC	CASSSQGQGGTQYF	.	TRBJ2-5	few	TRBV19
TGCGCCAGCAGCTCGGAGGACCCTGCGTACGAGCAGTACTTC	CASSSEDPAYEQYF	.	TRBJ2-7	.	TRBV5-1
TGCGCCAGCAGCCAAGACTTCGGGACTAGCATTTCCTACAATGAGCAGTTCTTC	CASSQDFGTSISYNEQFF	TRBD2	TRBJ2-1	.	TRBV4-3
TGTGCCAGTAGTCGTAGCGGGGGATCCTCGAAAGGGCAGTATTTT	CASSRSGGSSKGQYF	TRBD2	TRBJ2-3	.	TRBV19
TGTGCCAGCTTGCGGGGACCCCGACGACCGAACACCGGGGAGCTGTTTTTT	CASLRGPRRPNTGELFF	.	TRBJ2-2	.	TRBV19
TGTGCCAGCAGCTTAGTCCAGGGCTTCGAGCAGTACTTC	CASSLVQGFEQYF	.	TRBJ2-7	.	TRBV7-3
TGTGCCAGCAGCGTGACTAGCGGGAGCTCCCGTGAGCAGTTCTTC	CASSVTSGSSREQFF	TRBD2	TRBJ2-1	few	TRBV11-2
TGTGCCAGCAGCCTAGCAGGACAGGGCGGTTTCATCTTC	CASSLAGQGGFIF	TRBD1	TRBJ2-7	.	TRBV7-8
TGCGCCAGCAGCTTCTCCGGACAGGGTTCTTCACCCCTCCACTTT	CASSFSGQGSSPLHF	TRBD1	TRBJ1-6	.	TRBV5-1
TGCGCCAGCAGCCAAGAAATCCGTTCCGACATGAACACTGAAGCTTTCTTT	CASSQEIRSDMNTEAFF	.	TRBJ1-1	.	TRBV4-1
TGTGCCAGCAGTGGCGGGAGTCGGACAGATACGCAGTATTTT	CASSGGSRTDTQYF	TRBD2	TRBJ2-3	.	TRBV2
TGTGCCAGCAGAGGACCGGGACTAGCGGGAGTTGACGAGCAGTTCTTC	CASRGPGLAGVDEQFF	TRBD2	TRBJ2-1	few	TRBV6-6
TGTGCCAGCAGCTTGGATATGAACACTGAAGCTTTCTTT	CASSLDMNTEAFF	.	TRBJ1-1	.	TRBV11-2
TGTGCCAGTAGTGCCGTCTATGGCTACACCTTC	CASSAVYGYTF	.	TRBJ1-2	.	TRBV19